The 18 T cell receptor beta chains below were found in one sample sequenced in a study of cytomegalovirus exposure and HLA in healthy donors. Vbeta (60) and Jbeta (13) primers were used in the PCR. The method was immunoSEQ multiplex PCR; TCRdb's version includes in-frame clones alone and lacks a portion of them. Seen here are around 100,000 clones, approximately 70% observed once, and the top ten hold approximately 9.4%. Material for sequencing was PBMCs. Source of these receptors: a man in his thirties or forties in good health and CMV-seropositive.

The CDR3 region is CASSPTGAGDTQYF. The CDR3 region has the DNA TGTGCCAGCTCACCAACAGGGGCAGGGGATACGCAGTATTTT. The chain combines TRBV18 with TRBJ2-3, with 7 bases lining up with TRBD1. The ends lost 2 bases at V and 6 bases at J; junction bases unmatched: 5. Germline CDR1 and CDR2: KGHSH and LQKENI. There are 14 residues in the CDR3.

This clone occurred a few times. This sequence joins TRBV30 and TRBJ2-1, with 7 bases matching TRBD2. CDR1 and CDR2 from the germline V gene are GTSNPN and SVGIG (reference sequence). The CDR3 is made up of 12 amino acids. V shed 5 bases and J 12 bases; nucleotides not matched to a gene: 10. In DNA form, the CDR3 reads TGTGCCTGGGGGAGGGGCTGGGAGGGGCAGTTCTTC. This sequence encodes CAWGRGWEGQFF.

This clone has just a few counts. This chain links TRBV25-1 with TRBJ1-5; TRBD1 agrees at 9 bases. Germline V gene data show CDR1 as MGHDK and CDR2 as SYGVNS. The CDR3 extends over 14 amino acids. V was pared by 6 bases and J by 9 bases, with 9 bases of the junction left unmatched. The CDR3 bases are TGTGCCAGCAGCAGGACAGGGGTTATGTTGCCCCAGCATTTT. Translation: CASSRTGVMLPQHF.

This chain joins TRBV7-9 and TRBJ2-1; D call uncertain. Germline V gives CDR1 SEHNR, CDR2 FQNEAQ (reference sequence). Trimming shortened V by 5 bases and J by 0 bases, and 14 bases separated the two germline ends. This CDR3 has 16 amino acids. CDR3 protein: CASSRVDPGSYNEQFF. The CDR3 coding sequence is TGTGCCAGCAGCCGGGTAGACCCGGGCTCCTACAATGAGCAGTTCTTC.

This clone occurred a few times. CDR3 coding DNA: TGTGCCAGCAGCTTAAGGGGGGGCACTGAAGCTTTCTTT. Translated: CASSLRGGTEAFF. V and J are TRBV7-9 and TRBJ1-1; maybe TRBD1 (6 bases). CDR3 length: 13 amino acids. Germline V CDR1 and CDR2: SEHNR, FQNEAQ (reference sequence). The V end was cut by 2 bases, the J end by 4 bases, with 8 bases between.

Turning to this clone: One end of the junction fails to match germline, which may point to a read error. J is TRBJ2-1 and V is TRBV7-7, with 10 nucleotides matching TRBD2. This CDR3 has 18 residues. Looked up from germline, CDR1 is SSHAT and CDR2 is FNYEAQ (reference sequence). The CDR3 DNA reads TGTGCTAGCAGCTTATCACCCCCTCTAGCGGGGGCGGGCAATGAGCAGTTCTTC. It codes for CASSLSPPLAGAGNEQFF.

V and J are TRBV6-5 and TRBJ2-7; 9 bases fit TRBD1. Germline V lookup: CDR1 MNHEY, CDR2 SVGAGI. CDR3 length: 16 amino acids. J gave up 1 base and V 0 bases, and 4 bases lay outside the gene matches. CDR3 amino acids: CASSYSRDRASYEQYV. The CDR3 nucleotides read TGTGCCAGCAGTTACTCGAGGGACAGGGCTTCCTACGAGCAGTACGTC.

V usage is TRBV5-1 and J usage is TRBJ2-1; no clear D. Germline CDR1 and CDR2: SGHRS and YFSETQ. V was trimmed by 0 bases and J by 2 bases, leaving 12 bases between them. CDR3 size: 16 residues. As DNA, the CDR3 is TGCGCCAGCAGCTTGGCCAAACGGTCGGCCTACAATGAGCAGTTCTTC. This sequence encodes CASSLAKRSAYNEQFF.

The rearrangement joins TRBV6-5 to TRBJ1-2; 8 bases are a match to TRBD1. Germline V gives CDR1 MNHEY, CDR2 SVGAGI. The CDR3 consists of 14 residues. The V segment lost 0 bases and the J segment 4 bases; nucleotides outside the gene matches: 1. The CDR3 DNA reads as TGTGCCAGCAGTTACTCGACAGGGGCCTATGGCTACACCTTC. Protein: CASSYSTGAYGYTF.

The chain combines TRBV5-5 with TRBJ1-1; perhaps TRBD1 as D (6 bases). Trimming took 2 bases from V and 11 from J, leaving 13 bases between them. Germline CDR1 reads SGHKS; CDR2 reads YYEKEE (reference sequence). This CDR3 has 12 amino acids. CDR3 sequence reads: CASSFTGNWAFF. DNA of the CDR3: TGTGCCAGCAGCTTTACAGGGAACTGGGCTTTCTTT.

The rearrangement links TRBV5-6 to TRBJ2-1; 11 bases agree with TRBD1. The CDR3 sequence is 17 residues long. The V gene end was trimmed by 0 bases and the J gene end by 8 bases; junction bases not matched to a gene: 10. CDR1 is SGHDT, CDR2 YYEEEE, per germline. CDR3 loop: CASSLGTGTGGVDEQFF. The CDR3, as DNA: TGTGCCAGCAGCTTGGGAACCGGGACAGGGGGTGTGGATGAGCAGTTCTTC.

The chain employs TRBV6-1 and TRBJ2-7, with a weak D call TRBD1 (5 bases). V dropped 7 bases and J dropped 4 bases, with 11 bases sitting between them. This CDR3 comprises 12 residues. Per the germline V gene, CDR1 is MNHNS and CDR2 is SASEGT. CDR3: CASTGYLYEQYF. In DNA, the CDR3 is TGTGCCAGCACAGGGTATCTTTACGAGCAGTACTTC.

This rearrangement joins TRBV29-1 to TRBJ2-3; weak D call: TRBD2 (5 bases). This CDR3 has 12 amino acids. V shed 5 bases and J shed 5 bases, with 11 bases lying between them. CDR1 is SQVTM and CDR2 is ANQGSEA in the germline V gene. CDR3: CSVSKAGDTQYF. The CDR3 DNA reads TGCAGCGTTTCCAAGGCGGGAGATACGCAGTATTTT.

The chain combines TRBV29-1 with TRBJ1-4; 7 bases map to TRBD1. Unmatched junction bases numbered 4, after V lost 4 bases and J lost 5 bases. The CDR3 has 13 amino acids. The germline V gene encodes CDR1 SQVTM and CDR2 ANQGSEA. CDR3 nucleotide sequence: TGCAGCGTTGCGGACAGGCCGAATGAAAAACTGTTTTTT. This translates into CSVADRPNEKLFF.

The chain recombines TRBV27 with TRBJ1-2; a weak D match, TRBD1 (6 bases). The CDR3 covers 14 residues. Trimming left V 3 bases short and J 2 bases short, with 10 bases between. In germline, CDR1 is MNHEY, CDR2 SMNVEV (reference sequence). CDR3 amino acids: CASSFGGPNYGYTF. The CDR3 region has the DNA TGTGCCAGCAGTTTCGGGGGGCCGAACTATGGCTACACCTTC.

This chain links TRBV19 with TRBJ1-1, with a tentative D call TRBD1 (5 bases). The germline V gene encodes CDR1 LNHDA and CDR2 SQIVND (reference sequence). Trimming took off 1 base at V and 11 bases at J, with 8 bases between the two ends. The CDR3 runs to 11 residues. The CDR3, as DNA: TGTGCCAGTAGTATAGCAGGGAAGGCTTTCTTT. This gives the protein CASSIAGKAFF.

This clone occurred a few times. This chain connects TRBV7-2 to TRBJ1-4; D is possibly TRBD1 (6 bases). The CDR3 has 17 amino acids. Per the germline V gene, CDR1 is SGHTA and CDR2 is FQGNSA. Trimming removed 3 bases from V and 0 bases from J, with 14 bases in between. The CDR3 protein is CASSFRGLLATNEKLFF. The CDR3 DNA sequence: TGTGCCAGCAGCTTCAGGGGCCTACTTGCAACTAATGAAAAACTGTTTTTT.

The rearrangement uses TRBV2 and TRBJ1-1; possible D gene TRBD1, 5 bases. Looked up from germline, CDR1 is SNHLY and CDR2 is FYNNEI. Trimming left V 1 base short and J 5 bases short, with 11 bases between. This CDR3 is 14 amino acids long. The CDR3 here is CASSEGGAGTEAFF. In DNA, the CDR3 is TGTGCCAGCAGTGAAGGTGGGGCAGGGACTGAAGCTTTCTTT.